One sample yielded the 7 T cell receptor beta chains listed below, sequenced in a study of PD-L1 blockade in urothelial cancer. The repertoire was sequenced with immunoSEQ multiplex PCR; TCRdb's copy has only in-frame clones and lacks some. The data contain about 88,000 clones, around 89% of them singletons. Indicated time point: pretreatment peripheral blood. Sequencing used PBMCs, obtained around atezolizumab (anti-PD-L1) treatment. The receptors were gathered from a woman older than 75 with urothelial cancer.

The sample holds one count of this clone. V and J are TRBV11-2 and TRBJ2-7, with D perhaps TRBD2 (5 bases). This CDR3 has 13 amino acids. CDR1 is SGHAT, CDR2 FQNNGV, per germline. Trimming stripped 5 bases from V and 3 bases from J, with 11 bases between. CDR3 in amino acids: CASSRGAIYEQYF. The CDR3 DNA follows: TGTGCCAGCAGCCGGGGAGCGATCTACGAGCAGTACTTC.

J is TRBJ2-2 and V is TRBV28, with 10 bases aligning to TRBD2. The junction had 10 bases not matched to a gene; V was cut back by 0 bases and J by 6 bases. The CDR3 loop spans 18 amino acids. The V gene's germline CDR1 is MDHEN and CDR2 SYDVKM. CDR3 bases: TGTGCCAGCAGTTTATGGGGTAGCGGGAGGAAACCCCCCGGGGAGCTGTTTTTT. It is translated as CASSLWGSGRKPPGELFF. The full variable domain, with the rest looked up from reference TRBV28 and TRBJ2-2, is DVKVTQSSRYLVKRTGEKVFLECVQDMDHENMFWYRQDPGLGLRLIYFSYDVKMKEKGDIPEGYSVSREKKERFSLILESASTNQTSMYLCASSLWGSGRKPPGELFFGEGSRLTVL.

The chain combines TRBV2 with TRBJ2-7; TRBD2 is a possible D gene (5 bases). Looked up from germline, CDR1 is SNHLY and CDR2 is FYNNEI. Deletions cut 4 bases from V and 2 bases from J, with 18 bases between. CDR3 length equals 16 residues. This chain's CDR3 is CASSASDGLYPYEQYF. The CDR3 bases are TGTGCCAGCAGTGCCAGCGATGGACTGTACCCCTACGAGCAGTACTTC.

The gene calls are TRBV7-9 and TRBJ2-3; a possible D gene is TRBD2 (6 bases). The CDR3 has 14 amino acids. Germline V gene sequence: CDR1 SEHNR, CDR2 FQNEAQ (reference sequence). V was shortened by 5 bases and J by 1 base, with 10 bases between the two germline ends. The CDR3 is CASSLQRGTDTQYF. In DNA form, the CDR3 reads TGTGCCAGCAGCCTACAGCGGGGCACAGATACGCAGTATTTT.

The chain joins TRBV2 to TRBJ1-2; possibly TRBD1 for D (6 bases). This CDR3 has 14 residues. The germline V gene encodes CDR1 SNHLY and CDR2 FYNNEI. The V end lost 3 bases, the J end lost 4 bases, and 12 bases lay between the germline ends. The CDR3, as DNA: TGTGCCAGCAGTGACTCAGGGGACGTCTATGGCTACACCTTC. Residues: CASSDSGDVYGYTF.

This clone was seen a handful of times. J is TRBJ2-7 and V is TRBV7-9, with TRBD1 matching over 7 bases. This CDR3 comprises 13 residues. Germline V CDR1 and CDR2: SEHNR, FQNEAQ (reference sequence). Germline trimming cut 7 bases from V and 1 base from J; bases unmatched to any gene: 4. The CDR3, as DNA: TGTGCCAGCAACGGGGACAGTTCCTACGAGCAGTACTTC. Protein product: CASNGDSSYEQYF.

This clone showed up just a few times. The chain employs TRBV14 and TRBJ2-2; D ambiguous. Germline loops: CDR1 SGHDN, CDR2 FVKESK. The V and J ends lost 4 bases and 4 bases respectively, with 7 bases between them. The CDR3 runs 13 residues. The CDR3 DNA reads as TGTGCCAGCAGCCCAGATCGCACCGGGGAGCTGTTTTTT. It specifies CASSPDRTGELFF.